This TCR beta chain came from a study of T cells in Graves' hyperthyroidism and ophthalmopathy. Study conclusions and caveats: Stable hyperthyroidism was told apart from ophthalmopathy by a model built on 13 V-J features.

As regards this clonotype: Antigen unknown.

CDR3 length: 16 residues. Germline CDR1 reads SEHNR; CDR2 reads FQNEAQ (reference sequence). V was pared by 1 base and J by 2 bases, with 6 bases of the junction left unmatched. Patients aged 18 to 65 with hyperthyroidism were newly diagnosed, with duration under 2 months. Every diagnosis used clinical symptoms, serum thyroxine and TRAb, thyroid ultrasound and orbital computed tomography. Using RNA transcripts as the source, TCR beta CDR3 regions were amplified. A set of HTBI primers served as the primers for a first-round RT-PCR of the TCR CDR3. From the multiplex PCR reads, TCRdb called clonotypes with MiXCR, one entry per CDR3 protein. This sample carries about 840,000 distinct CDR3 sequences, roughly 40% of them seen once, and the ten largest clones take around 9.3%.

The sequencing sample was made of blood. The sequence came from a man aged 18 to 30 with Graves' hyperthyroidism. The rearrangement links TRBV7-9 to TRBJ2-5; 8 positions agree with TRBD1. This chain's CDR3 is CASSLDDRDRQETQYF. For the CDR3, the DNA is TGTGCCAGCAGCTTAGACGACCGGGACAGGCAAGAGACCCAGTACTTC.